The 16 T cell receptor beta chains presented below share a single source sample, sequenced in a study of T cell repertoires in cytomegalovirus infection. TCRdb passed the reads through MiXCR, listing each CDR3 protein once. The sample contains around 530,000 distinct CDR3 sequences, 16% of which appear only once. Sample: CD8+ T cells from PBMCs. These receptors originate from a human donor in good health (CMV status not recorded). Some clones in this sample may be carry-over from other donors' samples.

This clonotype showed up many times. The chain has TRBV7-6 and TRBJ1-1; 7 nucleotides line up with TRBD1. The CDR3 is made up of 14 amino acids. V dropped 1 base and J dropped 7; count of bases not matched to a gene: 6. CDR1 SGHVS and CDR2 FNYEAQ come from the germline V gene. The chain's CDR3 is CASSLGGGGYEAFF. CDR3 nucleotides: TGTGCCAGCAGCTTAGGAGGGGGCGGCTATGAAGCTTTCTTT. Complete variable domain (other parts from reference TRBV7-6 and TRBJ1-1): GAGVSQSPRYKVTKRGQDVALRCDPISGHVSLYWYRQALGQGPEFLTYFNYEAQQDKSGLPNDRFSAERPEGSISTLTIQRTEQRDSAMYRCASSLGGGGYEAFFGQGTRLTVV.

For this clonotype: A much more abundant neighbour one base away suggests this may be a read error. In DNA, the CDR3 is TGTGCCAGCAGACCAACGACGGGGGAAGAGAACCAGTACTTC. This codes for CASRPTTGEENQYF. The genes are TRBV7-4 and TRBJ2-5; tentatively, D is TRBD2 (6 bases). Looked up from germline, CDR1 is SGHVT and CDR2 is SQSDAQ. The CDR3 is 14 amino acids. The entire variable domain, with the rest obtained from reference TRBV7-4 and TRBJ2-5, is as follows: GAGVSQSPRYKVAKRGRDVALRCDSISGHVTLYWYRQTLGQGSEVLTYSQSDAQRDKSGRPSGRFSAERPERSVSTLKIQRTEQGDSAVYLCASRPTTGEENQYFGPGTRLLVL.

This clonotype was recorded many times. The chain carries TRBV12-3 or TRBV12-4 and TRBJ1-1; no definite D call. V lost 0 bases to trimming and J lost 6 bases, with 11 bases between them. CDR3 length: 14 amino acids. DNA for the CDR3: TGTGCCAGCAGTTTAGCGTTTGGGCGGGCTGAAGCTTTCTTT. Protein: CASSLAFGRAEAFF.

This clonotype has at least ten counts. This chain connects TRBV27 to TRBJ2-7; D could derive from TRBD1 or TRBD2 (5 bases each). The CDR3 is made up of 13 amino acids. From germline, CDR1 is MNHEY and CDR2 SMNVEV (reference sequence). Trimming pared 2 bases from V and 3 bases from J, leaving 8 bases between. CDR3 DNA: TGTGCCAGCAGTTTAACAGGAGGCTACGAGCAGTACTTC. Translation gives CASSLTGGYEQYF.

The chain links TRBV27 to TRBJ2-7, with 7 bases identical to TRBD2. The CDR3 runs to 16 residues. The ends lost 7 bases at V and 4 bases at J; junction bases unmatched: 16. Germline assignment: CDR1 MNHEY and CDR2 SMNVEV (reference sequence). CDR3 region: CASKESPVGGSYEQYF. In DNA, the CDR3 is TGTGCCAGCAAAGAAAGTCCGGTCGGCGGGAGTTACGAGCAGTACTTC.

This clonotype was seen many times. The gene calls are TRBV5-1 and TRBJ2-7; 11 bases align to TRBD2. Germline assignment: CDR1 SGHRS and CDR2 YFSETQ. The CDR3 contains 15 residues. V shed 2 bases, J shed 4 bases, and the junction held 5 bases outside the gene matches. The CDR3 nucleotides read TGCGCCAGCAGCTTCACTAGCGGGGGTGGATACGAGCAGTACTTC. Its translation is CASSFTSGGGYEQYF.

This clonotype came up many times. The chain recombines TRBV7-9 with TRBJ1-2; tentatively, D is TRBD1 (5 bases). Germline CDR1 and CDR2: SEHNR and FQNEAQ (reference sequence). The CDR3 is 13 amino acids. Trimming took off 1 base at V and 5 bases at J, with 8 bases between the two ends. CDR3 in DNA: TGTGCCAGCAGCTTAGGGGGCAAGTATGGCTACACCTTC. It specifies CASSLGGKYGYTF.

Many counts were recorded for this clonotype. Likely a read error: the CDR3 ends without its conserved phenylalanine or tryptophan. No DNA is shown, since the ends of the CDR3 on it are uncertain; the CDR3 is the one TCRdb lists. The rearrangement joins TRBV7-7 to TRBJ2-7; TRBD1, as called in the table, went unchecked against the DNA. The CDR3 spans 11 residues, counting both ends. Germline V lookup: CDR1 SSHAT, CDR2 FNYEAQ (reference sequence). The CDR3 sequence: CASSTPRRGLG.

This clonotype has a count of ten or more. This chain links TRBV12-5 with TRBJ1-1, with TRBD1 as a possible D gene (5 bases). There are 14 residues in the CDR3. The V gene's germline CDR1 is LGHNT and CDR2 FRNRAP. Trimming removed 4 bases from V and 4 bases from J, with 13 bases in between. The DNA of the CDR3 is TGTGCTAGTGGTTCGAGGGGTGTAAGCACTGAAGCTTTCTTT. This translates into CASGSRGVSTEAFF.

This clonotype was seen at least ten times. The chain combines TRBV28 with TRBJ2-3; tentative D call: TRBD1 (6 bases). V was cut by 3 bases and J by 1 base, with 8 bases left in between. Germline V lookup: CDR1 MDHEN, CDR2 SYDVKM. The CDR3 runs 14 residues. CDR3 nucleotide sequence: TGTGCCAGCAGTTTGAACAGGGGCACAGATACGCAGTATTTT. Translated, it gives CASSLNRGTDTQYF.

Comments on this clonotype: Just one base apart from a much larger clone, this may be a read error. The V gene is TRBV7-3, the J gene TRBJ2-7; TRBD2 is a possible D gene (5 bases). Germline CDR1 is SGHTA and CDR2 is FQGTGA. The CDR3 has 15 amino acids. CDR3 nucleotides: TGTGCCAGCAGCCGACTCGGAGGCCTAACCTACGAGCAGTGCTTC. Its translation is CASSRLGGLTYEQCF.

This chain joins TRBV28 and TRBJ1-1; D ambiguous. Trimming left V 7 bases short and J 1 base short, with 19 bases between. In germline, CDR1 is MDHEN, CDR2 SYDVKM. This CDR3 comprises 16 residues. The CDR3 DNA reads TGTGCCAGCACCTGGCAGGCACACCCTACGAACACTGAAGCTTTCTTT. Protein: CASTWQAHPTNTEAFF.

This clonotype was counted only a few times. The CDR3: CASSFGTARYEQYF. Written as DNA, the CDR3 is TGTGCCAGCAGCTTCGGGACGGCGAGGTACGAGCAGTACTTC. This rearrangement joins TRBV11-1 to TRBJ2-7; D may be TRBD1 or TRBD2 (5 bases each). There are 14 residues in the CDR3. The V end was cut by 3 bases, the J end by 4 bases, with 13 bases between. Germline CDR1 reads SGHAT; CDR2 reads FQDESV (reference sequence).

As for this clonotype: A clone one base away is much larger, so this may be a read error. This chain connects TRBV7-6 to TRBJ2-7; weak D call: TRBD1 (6 bases). The germline gives CDR1 SGHVS, CDR2 FNYEAQ. The germline V and J ends were trimmed by 4 bases and 1 base, with 8 bases remaining between them. This CDR3 is 13 amino acids long. CDR3 nucleotides: TGTGCCAGCAGCTACGGACAGTCCTACGAGCAGTACTTC. This sequence encodes CASSYGQSYEQYF. The whole variable domain, remainder taken from reference TRBV7-6 and TRBJ2-7, is GAGVSQSPRYKVTKRGQDVALRCDPISGHVSLYWYRQALGQGPEFLTYFNYEAQQDKSGLPNDRFSAERPEGSISTLTIQRTEQRDSAMYRCASSYGQSYEQYFGPGTRLTVT.

This rearrangement joins TRBV9 to TRBJ2-5, with D possibly matching TRBD2 (6 bases). The germline CDR1 and CDR2 sequences are SGDLS and YYNGEE. The V end was cut by 3 bases, the J end by 5 bases, with 11 bases between. The CDR3 consists of 13 residues. The CDR3 bases are TGTGCCAGCAGCGGCATTGGGAGGGAGACCCAGTACTTC. It specifies CASSGIGRETQYF.

This clonotype was observed at least ten times. The chain recombines TRBV4-1 with TRBJ1-5, with D tentatively TRBD1 (6 bases). CDR1 and CDR2 from the germline V gene are MGHRA and YSYEKL. V dropped 1 base and J dropped 7 bases, with 14 bases sitting between them. The CDR3 has 15 residues. CDR3 bases: TGCGCCAGCAGCCAAGCAATTAGGGGGGTGCAGCCCCAGCATTTT. This encodes CASSQAIRGVQPQHF.